Given below is one TCR beta chain in context. The entry originates in a study of molecular identifiers for immune sequencing clone quantification. TCRdb reprocessed the PCR reads with MiXCR, giving one entry per CDR3 protein. The table records 600,000 to 650,000 distinct CDR3 sequences, just under 20% of them present only once. The sequenced material came from naive CD8+ T cells from blood, with Jurkat cell RNA spiked in. The sample's subset: FACS-sorted CD8+CD4-CCR7+CD45RA+ naive T cells. This clonotype was sampled from a human donor in good health. Some libraries in this study had Jurkat cell RNA spiked in.

The CDR3 DNA follows: TGTGCCAGCAGCAGTACTGGTGTTAGGGACGAGCAGTACTTC. This sequence encodes CASSSTGVRDEQYF. The J gene is TRBJ2-7, the V gene TRBV12-3 or TRBV12-4; unclear D gene. V was pared by 6 bases and J by 5 bases, with 17 bases between. CDR3 size: 14 residues.